The present T cell receptor beta chain was sequenced within a study of CD8+ T cells in alopecia areata. Whole-study results and caveats: More clonal than normal scalp was lesional scalp, particularly alopecia totalis/universalis.

Details on this clone: Its antigen is unidentified.

CDR1 and CDR2 (germline): GTSNPN, SVGIG (reference sequence). J gave up 6 bases and V 1 base, and 13 bases lay outside the gene matches. There are 16 residues in the CDR3. Treatment specified: oral pan-JAK inhibitor, 5-10 mg twice daily. RNA, once extracted, was reverse transcribed into cDNA for use as the sequencing template. Here immunoSEQ multiplex PCR was the method, and the copy in TCRdb shows in-frame clones only, minus some. The data hold more than 150,000 clones, with more than 55% observed a single time. The V and J genes are TRBV30 and TRBJ1-2; 8 bases are a match to TRBD1. The sequences come from CD4+ T cells sorted from blood, collected at week 4, from a patient treated with tofacitinib. The clonotype was recovered from a human donor with alopecia areata. The CDR3 is CAWSDGREPGGDGYTF. DNA of the CDR3: TGTGCCTGGAGTGACGGTCGGGAACCAGGGGGCGATGGCTACACCTTC.